The 4 T cell receptor beta chains presented below share a single source sample, sequenced in a study of shared T cell receptors in the human thymus. The assay was immunoSEQ multiplex PCR, and TCRdb's table has in-frame clones only and misses some. Of about 660,000 clones detected, 88% appear once; the ten largest clones hold approximately 0.01%. These same data were also listed under a study on human thymus T cells.

The sequenced sample consisted of thymocytes. The receptors were sampled from a boy under two years old with a congenital heart defect.

This chain joins TRBV7-9 and TRBJ1-4, with TRBD1 matching 10 bases. V shed 4 bases and J 5 bases; nucleotides not matched to a gene: 1. Germline-derived CDR1 and CDR2 are SEHNR and FQNEAQ (reference sequence). The CDR3 totals 14 residues. The CDR3 DNA reads TGTGCCAGCAGCTCGGACAGGGGGAATGAAAAACTGTTTTTT. This sequence encodes CASSSDRGNEKLFF.

This chain links TRBV4-2 with TRBJ2-7, with 10 positions matching TRBD2. CDR1 is LGHNA and CDR2 is YNFKEQ in the germline V gene. Trimming removed 2 bases from V and 4 bases from J; junction bases left unmatched: 5. The CDR3 consists of 15 residues. In nucleotides, the CDR3 is TGTGCCAGCAGCCAAACAGGACTAGCGGTGTACGAGCAGTACTTC. It encodes CASSQTGLAVYEQYF.

The chain uses TRBV7-2 and TRBJ2-7; TRBD2 aligns across 13 bases. This CDR3 is 17 amino acids long. V lost 5 bases, J lost 3 bases, and 10 bases stayed unmatched. Germline loops: CDR1 SGHTA, CDR2 FQGNSA. The DNA of the CDR3 is TGTGCCAGCAGCAAGGTTGTAGGGACTAGCGGGGACTACGAGCAGTACTTC. Translated: CASSKVVGTSGDYEQYF. Supplemented by reference TRBV7-2 and TRBJ2-7, the full variable domain reads GAGVSQSPSNKVTEKGKDVELRCDPISGHTALYWYRQSLGQGLEFLIYFQGNSAPDKSGLPSDRFSAERTGGSVSTLTIQRTQQEDSAVYLCASSKVVGTSGDYEQYFGPGTRLTVT.

The chain links TRBV30 to TRBJ2-5; 11 positions match TRBD1. The J call is uncertain, as TRBJ2-7 better fits the DNA end. The CDR3 is 15 residues long. Germline values: CDR1 GTSNPN, CDR2 SVGIG (reference sequence). The CDR3 spells CAWTLRGQGGYEQYF. Here the CDR3 DNA reads TGTGCCTGGACCCTACGGGGACAGGGGGGGTACGAGCAGTACTTC.